This note documents a single T cell receptor beta chain sequence. This specimen belongs to a study of blood T cell repertoires in COVID-19. The CDR3 is made up of 15 amino acids. Germline CDR1 and CDR2: LNHDA and SQIVND (reference sequence). The V and J ends lost 3 bases and 0 bases respectively, with 6 bases between them. Repertoires were generated with immunoSEQ multiplex PCR, while TCRdb's copy carries only in-frame clones and drops some. The sample has a few hundred thousand clones, roughly nine tenths seen once. This sequence joins TRBV19 and TRBJ2-6; D gene ambiguous. The material sequenced was PBMCs or T cells enriched from blood (not recorded which). The sequence derives from a woman between 40 and 50 years old who had recovered from COVID-19. For the CDR3, the DNA is TGTGCCAGTAGTATTATGTTCTCTGGGGCCAACGTCCTGACTTTC. This sequence encodes CASSIMFSGANVLTF.